Presented here are 6 T cell receptor beta chains from one specimen sequenced in a study of blood T cell repertoires in COVID-19. The protocol was immunoSEQ multiplex PCR, while the TCRdb copy is restricted to in-frame clones and leaves out a portion. The table lists around 130,000 clones, 80% to 90% of them singletons, with around 19% in the top ten. Sequences were obtained from peripheral blood. The source of these receptors is a man in his forties or fifties with active or convalescent COVID-19.

This clone was seen once. V gene TRBV7-2 combines with J gene TRBJ1-3; D is possibly TRBD1 (5 bases). The germline V and J ends were trimmed by 5 bases and 0 bases, with 11 bases remaining between them. CDR1 SGHTA and CDR2 FQGNSA come from the germline V gene. The CDR3 is made up of 15 amino acids. For the CDR3, the DNA is TGTGCCAGCAGCCCGGGGGGGGGCTCTGGAAACACCATATATTTT. Protein sequence: CASSPGGGSGNTIYF.

The rearrangement uses TRBV19 and TRBJ2-7; 9 bases agree with TRBD1. J was trimmed by 6 bases and V by 4 bases; bases with no gene match: 7. The V gene's germline CDR1 is LNHDA and CDR2 SQIVND (reference sequence). The CDR3 consists of 14 residues. In DNA, the CDR3 is TGTGCCAGTAGTAACTCCGGGACAGGGCTCGAGCAGTACTTC. Protein sequence: CASSNSGTGLEQYF.

The V and J genes are TRBV24-1 and TRBJ2-1, with D maybe TRBD2 (5 bases). Germline CDR1 and CDR2: KGHDR and SFDVKD. Trimming removed 9 bases at V and 0 bases at J, with 17 bases between. The CDR3 sequence is 16 residues long. CDR3 DNA: TGTGCCACCTCGCGAGGGCGTTCGTCCTCCTACAATGAGCAGTTCTTC. Residues: CATSRGRSSSYNEQFF.

The chain is built from TRBV10-2 and TRBJ2-7; possibly TRBD2 for D (6 bases). Trimming took off 8 bases at V and 3 bases at J, with 17 bases between the two ends. Germline-derived CDR1 and CDR2 are WSHSY and SAAADI. The CDR3 consists of 14 residues. The CDR3 reads CASGAGTGGYEQYF. CDR3 bases: TGCGCCAGCGGGGCCGGGACCGGGGGCTACGAGCAGTACTTC.

Concerning this clone: The same CDR3 arises from other DNA sequences in this sample as well. The chain is built from TRBV7-9 and TRBJ2-3; 11 positions match TRBD1. This CDR3 has 15 residues. Trimming removed 4 bases from V and 3 bases from J; junction bases left unmatched: 3. In germline, CDR1 is SEHNR, CDR2 FQNEAQ (reference sequence). The CDR3 reads CASSSGTGGTDTQYF. In DNA, the CDR3 is TGTGCCAGCAGCTCGGGGACAGGGGGTACAGATACGCAGTATTTT.

V and J are TRBV19 and TRBJ2-2; 12 nucleotides line up with TRBD1. V shed 5 bases, J shed 5 bases, and the junction held 6 bases outside the gene matches. The CDR3 is 16 amino acids. Per germline, CDR1 LNHDA and CDR2 SQIVND (reference sequence). Written as DNA, the CDR3 is TGTGCCAGTAGTCAGCGGGACAGGGGGCGGACCGGGGAGCTGTTTTTT. Translating gives CASSQRDRGRTGELFF. Complete variable domain (other parts from reference TRBV19 and TRBJ2-2): DGGITQSPKYLFRKEGQNVTLSCEQNLNHDAMYWYRQDPGQGLRLIYYSQIVNDFQKGDIAEGYSVSREKKESFPLTVTSAQKNPTAFYLCASSQRDRGRTGELFFGEGSRLTVL.